These 20 T cell receptor beta chains were sequenced from one sample in a study of CD8 T cells in Susac syndrome. Random-hexamer reverse transcription was applied to roughly 0.5 to 1 ug RNA. TCRdb processed the immunoSEQ multiplex PCR reads anew with MiXCR; each CDR3 protein has one entry. This sample has fewer than 300,000 distinct CDR3 sequences; roughly 81% occur once, and the top ten carry 0.11%. Material for sequencing was CD8+ T cells from PBMCs. The receptors shown here come from a human donor with multiple sclerosis.

This clonotype showed up just once. The chain uses TRBV11-1 and TRBJ2-1; the match to TRBD2 covers 9 bases. CDR1 and CDR2 (germline): SGHAT, FQDESV (reference sequence). V gave up 5 bases and J gave up 5 bases; unmatched junction bases: 16. The CDR3 totals 18 residues. This chain's CDR3 is CASSLSPRMGLAHNEQFF. In DNA, the CDR3 is TGTGCCAGCAGCCTCTCACCTCGGATGGGACTAGCCCACAATGAGCAGTTCTTC. Full variable domain (outside the CDR3, taken from reference TRBV11-1 and TRBJ2-1): EAEVAQSPRYKITEKSQAVAFWCDPISGHATLYWYRQILGQGPELLVQFQDESVVDDSQLPKDRFSAERLKGVDSTLKIQPAELGDSAMYLCASSLSPRMGLAHNEQFFGPGTRLTVL.

As regards this clonotype: A read error may produce the germline difference seen at one junction end. The chain is built from TRBV13 and TRBJ2-1; 7 bases match TRBD2. The CDR3 spans 13 residues. CDR1 PRHDT and CDR2 FYEKMQ come from the germline V gene (reference sequence). CDR3 sequence (DNA): TGTGCCAGCAGCACCGGGAGGCGATATGAGCAGCTCTTC. Translation: CASSTGRRYEQLF.

This clonotype appeared a few times. This chain uses TRBV9 with TRBJ2-7; possibly TRBD2 for D (6 bases). Trimming pared 3 bases from V and 5 bases from J, leaving 15 bases between. CDR3 length equals 14 residues. Per the germline V gene, CDR1 is SGDLS and CDR2 is YYNGEE. The DNA of the CDR3 is TGTGCCAGCAGCGAGGGTGGAGGGCAGAACGAGCAGTACTTC. It yields the protein CASSEGGGQNEQYF.

The V and J genes are TRBV15 and TRBJ2-1; 7 bases are shared with TRBD2. Germline CDR1 is LNHNV and CDR2 is YYDKDF (reference sequence). V shed 2 bases, J shed 5 bases, and the junction held 9 bases outside the gene matches. CDR3 length: 16 amino acids. The CDR3 DNA reads TGTGCCACCAGCAGAACGACTAGCTCACTTAACAATGAGCAGTTCTTC. It yields the protein CATSRTTSSLNNEQFF.

The chain joins TRBV28 to TRBJ1-5; possible D gene TRBD1, 5 bases. The V gene lost 3 bases and the J gene lost 0 bases, with 12 bases spanning the gap. CDR1 is MDHEN, CDR2 SYDVKM, per germline. This CDR3 is 16 amino acids long. CDR3 sequence reads: CASSFRGIISNQPQHF. CDR3 nucleotides: TGTGCCAGCAGTTTCCGGGGGATTATTAGCAATCAGCCCCAGCATTTT.

V and J are TRBV6-5 and TRBJ2-3, with 10 bases aligning to TRBD2. This CDR3 is 15 amino acids long. Trimming removed 6 bases from V and 2 bases from J; junction bases left unmatched: 5. The germline V gene has CDR1 MNHEY and CDR2 SVGAGI. In DNA form, the CDR3 reads TGTGCCAGCAGCCTAGCGGGAGTGCACACAGATACGCAGTATTTT. Its translation is CASSLAGVHTDTQYF.

V usage is TRBV28 and J usage is TRBJ2-5, with D possibly TRBD1 on 6 matching bases. V lost 0 bases and J 1 base, leaving 6 bases between the germline ends. This CDR3 comprises 14 residues. In germline, CDR1 is MDHEN, CDR2 SYDVKM. CDR3 region: CASSLWGAQETQYF. CDR3 bases: TGTGCCAGCAGTTTATGGGGGGCCCAAGAGACCCAGTACTTC.

Concerning this clonotype itself: At one boundary the junction diverges from the germline segment, which might be a read error. This chain connects TRBV6-5 to TRBJ1-2, with 9 positions matching TRBD1. The CDR3 totals 12 residues. Germline CDR1 is MNHEY and CDR2 is SVGAGI. The DNA of the CDR3 is TGTGCCAGCAGTTACCGGGGACAGGGAGTCTCCTTC. As protein: CASSYRGQGVSF.

This clonotype was picked up one time. The rearrangement links TRBV28 to TRBJ2-1, with 10 positions matching TRBD2. There are 16 residues in the CDR3. V lost 3 bases to trimming and J lost 8 bases; unmatched junction nucleotides: 10. Germline CDR1 reads MDHEN; CDR2 reads SYDVKM. This chain's CDR3 is CASSFPTSGRADEQFF. The CDR3 DNA reads as TGTGCCAGCAGTTTCCCTACGAGCGGGAGGGCCGATGAGCAGTTCTTC.

This chain links TRBV5-6 with TRBJ2-7, with D hard to call. V was clipped by 0 bases and J by 5 bases, with 6 bases between them. Germline CDR1 is SGHDT and CDR2 is YYEEEE. This CDR3 has 12 amino acids. This CDR3 is CASSLEGHEQYF. The DNA of the CDR3 is TGTGCCAGCAGCTTGGAGGGCCACGAGCAGTACTTC. Complete variable domain (other parts from reference TRBV5-6 and TRBJ2-7): DAGVTQSPTHLIKTRGQQVTLRCSPKSGHDTVSWYQQALGQGPQFIFQYYEEEERQRGNFPDRFSGHQFPNYSSELNVNALLLGDSALYLCASSLEGHEQYFGPGTRLTVT.

V and J are TRBV9 and TRBJ1-3; unclear D gene. The CDR3 spans 14 residues. The V gene lost 3 bases and the J gene lost 0 bases, with 7 bases spanning the gap. The germline gives CDR1 SGDLS, CDR2 YYNGEE. The CDR3 region has the DNA TGTGCCAGCAGCGACGGGAGCTCTGGAAACACCATATATTTT. The encoded protein is CASSDGSSGNTIYF. Complete variable domain (other parts from reference TRBV9 and TRBJ1-3): DSGVTQTPKHLITATGQRVTLRCSPRSGDLSVYWYQQSLDQGLQFLIQYYNGEERAKGNILERFSAQQFPDLHSELNLSSLELGDSALYFCASSDGSSGNTIYFGEGSWLTVV.

The chain recombines TRBV28 with TRBJ1-2; maybe TRBD1 (6 bases). The CDR3 extends over 13 amino acids. Trimming removed 5 bases at V and 4 bases at J, with 11 bases between. Germline V lookup: CDR1 MDHEN, CDR2 SYDVKM. The CDR3 nucleotides read TGTGCCAGCAGTCCTAGGGGGGGCTATGGCTACACCTTC. It specifies CASSPRGGYGYTF.

This chain uses TRBV7-9 with TRBJ2-3; D unclear. Trimming removed 3 bases from V and 0 bases from J, with 10 bases in between. CDR1 SEHNR and CDR2 FQNEAQ come from the germline V gene (reference sequence). This CDR3 region has 15 residues. CDR3: CASSLIESSTDTQYF. DNA of the CDR3: TGTGCCAGCAGCTTGATAGAATCTAGCACAGATACGCAGTATTTT. The entire variable domain, with the rest obtained from reference TRBV7-9 and TRBJ2-3, is as follows: DTGVSQNPRHKITKRGQNVTFRCDPISEHNRLYWYRQTLGQGPEFLTYFQNEAQLEKSRLLSDRFSAERPKGSFSTLEIQRTEQGDSAMYLCASSLIESSTDTQYFGPGTRLTVL.

CDR3 DNA sequence: TGTGCCAGCAGTTTAGCGCTCGCGGGTCATCCCTACGAGCAGTACTTC. Its translation is CASSLALAGHPYEQYF. This chain uses TRBV12-3 or TRBV12-4 with TRBJ2-7; a weak D match, TRBD2 (5 bases). The V end lost 0 bases, the J end lost 2 bases, and 14 bases lay between the germline ends. CDR3 length: 16 amino acids.

This chain joins TRBV10-3 and TRBJ2-7, with 9 bases that match TRBD1. After removal of 6 bases from V and 5 bases from J, the junction contained 8 bases not matched to a gene. Germline loops: CDR1 ENHRY, CDR2 SYGVKD. The CDR3 is 14 residues long. This CDR3 is CAIRVQQGADEQYF. CDR3 nucleotides: TGTGCCATCAGAGTTCAACAGGGGGCGGACGAGCAGTACTTC.

The genes are TRBV2 and TRBJ2-3; 7 positions match TRBD2. The CDR3 loop spans 18 amino acids. The V gene's germline CDR1 is SNHLY and CDR2 FYNNEI. V shed 1 base, J shed 2 bases, and the junction held 12 bases outside the gene matches. The CDR3 DNA is TGTGCCAGCAGTGAAGGAGGAGATCTAGCGGCATACACAGATACGCAGTATTTT. Protein: CASSEGGDLAAYTDTQYF.

This chain joins TRBV27 and TRBJ1-2; the D is unclear. Trimming took 7 bases from V and 8 from J, leaving 11 bases between them. Germline assignment: CDR1 MNHEY and CDR2 SMNVEV (reference sequence). CDR3 length: 11 residues. The CDR3 coding sequence is TGTGCCAGCAAGACGGATTTCGGCTACACCTTC. Translating gives CASKTDFGYTF.

V and J are TRBV4-1 and TRBJ1-1, with D unclear. V gave up 4 bases and J gave up 8 bases, with 11 bases separating them. This CDR3 is 12 amino acids long. Germline values: CDR1 MGHRA, CDR2 YSYEKL. CDR3 sequence: CASSLFAGEAFF. CDR3 nucleotide sequence: TGCGCCAGCAGCCTCTTCGCAGGCGAAGCTTTCTTT.

The count of this clonotype is one. This chain's CDR3 is CASSLEASGMSSYEQYF. The CDR3, as DNA: TGCGCCAGCAGCTTGGAGGCTAGCGGGATGAGCTCCTACGAGCAGTACTTC. The rearrangement links TRBV5-1 to TRBJ2-7; 9 positions agree with TRBD2. Germline V gives CDR1 SGHRS, CDR2 YFSETQ. CDR3 size: 17 residues. With 0 bases clipped from V and 0 bases from J, the junction kept 7 bases outside the gene matches.

This clonotype came up a few times. The chain uses TRBV27 and TRBJ2-5, with TRBD2 identical over 8 bases. V shed 5 bases, J shed 4 bases, and the junction held 0 bases outside the gene matches. The CDR3 contains 12 residues. Germline V lookup: CDR1 MNHEY, CDR2 SMNVEV (reference sequence). CDR3 nucleotide sequence: TGTGCCAGCAGTCGGGGGGGAGAGACCCAGTACTTC. This encodes CASSRGGETQYF.